Each of the 32 T cell receptor beta chains below was sequenced from the same sample in a study of T cells in Graves' hyperthyroidism and ophthalmopathy. TCR beta CDR3 sequences were amplified from RNA transcripts. When the TCR CDR3 underwent first-round RT-PCR, the HTBI primer set was used. TCRdb fed the multiplex PCR reads into MiXCR, producing one record per CDR3 protein. Of under 200,000 distinct CDR3 sequences in the sample, roughly 10% were seen once. The sample taken for sequencing was blood. Receptors originate from a woman under 30 with Graves' hyperthyroidism that later progressed to Graves' ophthalmopathy.

This clonotype appeared a few times. The chain is built from TRBV14 and TRBJ2-5, with D possibly matching TRBD2 (6 bases). The CDR3 has 15 residues. Germline V gene data show CDR1 as SGHDN and CDR2 as FVKESK. Trimming removed 0 bases from V and 7 bases from J, with 15 bases in between. CDR3 sequence: CASSQELARGGTQYF. In DNA, the CDR3 is TGTGCCAGCAGCCAAGAGCTAGCGAGAGGAGGGACCCAGTACTTC. Variable domain in full (rest from reference TRBV14 and TRBJ2-5): EAGVTQFPSHSVIEKGQTVTLRCDPISGHDNLYWYRRVMGKEIKFLLHFVKESKQDESGMPNNRFLAERTGGTYSTLKVQPAELEDSGVYFCASSQELARGGTQYFGPGTRLLVL.

The chain links TRBV20-1 to TRBJ2-1; perhaps TRBD1 as D (5 bases). The CDR3 totals 12 residues. The germline V gene has CDR1 DFQATT and CDR2 SNEGSKA (reference sequence). V was trimmed by 6 bases and J by 5 bases, leaving 11 bases between them. CDR3 region: CSANLQDNEQFF. The CDR3 region has the DNA TGCAGTGCAAACCTACAGGACAATGAGCAGTTCTTC.

This clonotype has just a few counts. This sequence joins TRBV5-6 and TRBJ1-6, with 8 bases matching TRBD1. The CDR3 extends over 15 amino acids. Germline trimming cut 4 bases from V and 8 bases from J; bases unmatched to any gene: 8. CDR1 is SGHDT and CDR2 is YYEEEE in the germline V gene. CDR3 loop: CASSQVRQGHSPLHF. CDR3 coding DNA: TGTGCCAGCAGCCAGGTGAGACAGGGGCATTCACCCCTCCACTTT.

This clonotype was found many times. The CDR3 nucleotides read TGTGCCAGCAGCTTAGCCGTTCGGGCTAGCGGGGATCAAGAGACCCAGTACTTC. It translates to CASSLAVRASGDQETQYF. The chain couples TRBV7-6 to TRBJ2-5; 9 bases are shared with TRBD2. CDR3 length equals 18 residues. Trimming cost V 0 bases and J 2 bases; bases outside gene matches: 10. Germline CDR1 is SGHVS and CDR2 is FNYEAQ.

This clonotype appeared a few times. V is TRBV5-8 and J is TRBJ2-7; the D gene is possibly TRBD1 (6 bases). Trimming left V 4 bases short and J 3 bases short, with 20 bases between. Germline assignment: CDR1 SGHTS and CDR2 YDEGEE. There are 16 residues in the CDR3. The CDR3 DNA reads as TGTGCCAGCAGCCCCGACCCTACAGGGTATGTCTACGAGCAGTACTTC. Translation gives CASSPDPTGYVYEQYF.

At least ten counts were recorded for this clonotype. J is TRBJ1-5 and V is TRBV5-1; a possible D gene is TRBD1 (6 bases). V lost 3 bases and J 4 bases, leaving 8 bases between the germline ends. Germline loops: CDR1 SGHRS, CDR2 YFSETQ. The CDR3 sequence is 13 residues long. The CDR3: CASSSTGNQPQHF. The CDR3 DNA sequence: TGCGCCAGCAGCTCCACAGGGAATCAGCCCCAGCATTTT.

This clonotype was recorded many times. The chain couples TRBV7-6 to TRBJ1-3; tentatively, D is TRBD1 (5 bases). V was trimmed by 5 bases and J by 0 bases, leaving 14 bases between them. CDR1 and CDR2 (germline): SGHVS, FNYEAQ. This CDR3 is built from 16 residues. The CDR3 DNA is TGTGCCAGCAGCGGTGAAGCAGGGCACTCTGGAAACACCATATATTTT. Amino acids: CASSGEAGHSGNTIYF.

This clonotype was observed at least ten times. The chain carries TRBV20-1 and TRBJ1-6; D uncertain. V lost 5 bases and J lost 1, with 12 bases in between. Per the germline V gene, CDR1 is DFQATT and CDR2 is SNEGSKA (reference sequence). CDR3 length: 15 amino acids. In DNA, the CDR3 is TGCAGTGCTCACCTCGGTGGGTCCTATAATTCACCCCTCCACTTT. This sequence encodes CSAHLGGSYNSPLHF.

This clonotype has more than one count but fewer than ten. The V and J genes are TRBV20-1 and TRBJ2-1, with D perhaps given as TRBD1 or TRBD2 (6 bases each). V lost 3 bases and J lost 9, with 9 bases in between. The CDR3 has 11 amino acids. Germline V gene data show CDR1 as DFQATT and CDR2 as SNEGSKA (reference sequence). CDR3 coding DNA: TGCAGTGCTAGTACGGGGGCTGAGCAGTTCTTC. As protein: CSASTGAEQFF.

This clonotype was counted ten times or more. This chain links TRBV7-2 with TRBJ1-1; D ambiguous. V lost 0 bases and J lost 1, with 15 bases in between. The germline gives CDR1 SGHTA, CDR2 FQGNSA. This CDR3 region has 17 residues. The CDR3 reads CASSLAPSLTENTEAFF. CDR3 sequence (DNA): TGTGCCAGCAGCTTAGCCCCATCCTTGACGGAGAACACTGAAGCTTTCTTT.

This clonotype was counted between two and nine times. The chain carries TRBV20-1 and TRBJ2-1; 8 bases align to TRBD1. The CDR3 spans 15 residues. CDR1 and CDR2 from the germline V gene are DFQATT and SNEGSKA (reference sequence). Trimming at V came to 2 bases and at J to 4 bases, leaving 7 bases not matched to a gene. The CDR3 DNA sequence: TGCAGTGCTAGACGTCCTAGGACAGGGTACAATGAGCAGTTCTTC. It codes for CSARRPRTGYNEQFF.

This clonotype was seen repeatedly, ten times or more. The V gene is TRBV12-3 or TRBV12-4, the J gene TRBJ2-7; 11 bases fit TRBD2. The CDR3 is 18 amino acids. J lost 2 bases, V lost 5 bases, and 14 bases had no gene match. Written as DNA, the CDR3 is TGTGCCAGCAGTCCCAACCCCCCAACTAGCGGGAGTCCCTACGAGCAGTACTTC. It specifies CASSPNPPTSGSPYEQYF.

The chain joins TRBV13 to TRBJ2-1; D unresolved. Trimming left V 5 bases short and J 4 bases short, with 15 bases between. This CDR3 is 15 amino acids long. The germline V gene has CDR1 PRHDT and CDR2 FYEKMQ (reference sequence). CDR3 nucleotide sequence: TGTGCCAGCAGCATACTGGTAACCTTGTACAATGAGCAGTTCTTC. Translating gives CASSILVTLYNEQFF.

In the case of this clonotype: A single base separates this from a much larger clone, so it may be a read error. The chain carries TRBV20-1 and TRBJ2-7, with D hard to call. The CDR3 spans 13 residues. Germline V lookup: CDR1 DFQATT, CDR2 SNEGSKA (reference sequence). The CDR3, as DNA: TGCAGTGCTAGAGAGCGGACCTCCTACGAGCAGTGCTTC. Protein sequence: CSARERTSYEQCF.

This clonotype has ten or more counts. The chain couples TRBV12-3 or TRBV12-4 to TRBJ1-1; no clear D gene. The germline V and J ends were trimmed by 7 bases and 1 base, with 10 bases remaining between them. This CDR3 has 13 amino acids. The CDR3 loop reads CASTLGRNTEAFF. The CDR3 DNA follows: TGTGCCAGCACCTTGGGAAGGAACACTGAAGCTTTCTTT.

This clonotype was seen repeatedly, ten times or more. The gene calls are TRBV3-1 and TRBJ2-5; D is unclear. V was clipped by 0 bases and J by 4 bases, with 9 bases between them. The CDR3 covers 14 residues. Looked up from germline, CDR1 is LGHDT and CDR2 is YNNKEL (reference sequence). CDR3 in amino acids: CASSQDVAAETQYF. CDR3 nucleotide sequence: TGTGCCAGCAGCCAAGATGTGGCGGCAGAGACCCAGTACTTC.

This clonotype was seen only once. The chain recombines TRBV20-1 with TRBJ2-7, with 7 bases fitting TRBD1. J lost 1 base, V lost 5 bases, and 5 bases had no gene match. The germline V gene has CDR1 DFQATT and CDR2 SNEGSKA (reference sequence). The CDR3 length is 13 residues. CDR3 protein: CSAFGTASYEQYF. CDR3 bases: TGCAGTGCTTTCGGGACAGCTTCCTACGAGCAGTACTTC.

The rearrangement links TRBV12-3 or TRBV12-4 to TRBJ2-1; the D is unclear. The CDR3 sequence is 14 residues long. Trimming stripped 3 bases from V and 5 bases from J, with 11 bases between. The CDR3 loop reads CASSLSHPDNEQFF. CDR3 sequence (DNA): TGTGCCAGCAGTTTGTCACACCCAGACAATGAGCAGTTCTTC.

At least ten counts were recorded for this clonotype. This chain joins TRBV28 and TRBJ1-2; D is perhaps TRBD1 (5 bases). V gave up 5 bases and J gave up 1 base, with 11 bases separating them. The CDR3 totals 14 residues. The germline CDR1 and CDR2 sequences are MDHEN and SYDVKM. CDR3 bases: TGTGCCAGCAGTCCCCCGCAGGGTAACTATGGCTACACCTTC. This gives the protein CASSPPQGNYGYTF.

This clonotype has at least ten counts. The genes are TRBV28 and TRBJ1-1, with 7 bases lining up with TRBD1. CDR3 length equals 11 residues. The junction had 0 bases not matched to a gene; V was cut back by 7 bases and J by 4 bases. The germline CDR1 and CDR2 sequences are MDHEN and SYDVKM. The CDR3 is CASTGGTEAFF. The CDR3 region has the DNA TGTGCCAGCACAGGGGGCACTGAAGCTTTCTTT.

The sample holds many counts of this clonotype. The chain couples TRBV10-3 to TRBJ1-1, with TRBD1 matching over 10 bases. This CDR3 has 16 residues. J was trimmed by 1 base and V by 11 bases; bases with no gene match: 13. Looked up from germline, CDR1 is ENHRY and CDR2 is SYGVKD. CDR3 in DNA: TGTGCCTCCGGACAGGGGGTAACCATGACGAACACTGAAGCTTTCTTT. Amino acids: CASGQGVTMTNTEAFF.

Many counts were recorded for this clonotype. This chain connects TRBV9 to TRBJ1-2; D gene uncertain. Germline-derived CDR1 and CDR2 are SGDLS and YYNGEE. The V and J ends lost 0 bases and 0 bases respectively, with 9 bases between them. There are 15 residues in the CDR3. The CDR3 sequence is CASSVGQHANYGYTF. The CDR3 region has the DNA TGTGCCAGCAGCGTAGGGCAACACGCTAACTATGGCTACACCTTC.

This clonotype was recorded at least ten times. The chain has TRBV20-1 and TRBJ2-7; no definite D call. V lost 1 base and J lost 4, with 8 bases in between. The germline CDR1 and CDR2 sequences are DFQATT and SNEGSKA (reference sequence). The CDR3 loop spans 12 amino acids. CDR3 amino acids: CSARANRYEQYF. The CDR3 DNA is TGCAGTGCTAGAGCCAACAGATACGAGCAGTACTTC.

In its sample, this clonotype was seen a few times. The rearrangement joins TRBV4-1 to TRBJ1-1; D may be TRBD1 (6 bases). The CDR3 totals 15 residues. Looked up from germline, CDR1 is MGHRA and CDR2 is YSYEKL. The V end was cut by 0 bases, the J end by 12 bases, with 20 bases between. The CDR3 bases are TGCGCCAGCAGCCAAGATGGTCAGGGGTCCGATTCGTCTTTCTTT. It codes for CASSQDGQGSDSSFF.

This clonotype has just a few counts. It may be a read error: a sequence one base away is much more abundant. J is TRBJ1-2 and V is TRBV6-1; a possible D gene is TRBD1 (6 bases). This CDR3 region has 14 residues. CDR1 is MNHNS and CDR2 is SASEGT in the germline V gene. The germline V and J ends were trimmed by 2 bases and 6 bases, with 13 bases remaining between them. The CDR3 sequence is CASSEYGTLHGYTF. The CDR3 coding sequence is TGTGCCAGCAGTGAATACGGGACACTCCATGGCTACACCTTC.

This clonotype was seen ten or more times. This sequence joins TRBV6-5 and TRBJ2-5; 10 positions agree with TRBD1. Germline lookup yields CDR1 MNHEY and CDR2 SVGAGI. This CDR3 is built from 14 residues. The junction had 7 bases not matched to a gene; V was cut back by 7 bases and J by 5 bases. The CDR3 DNA sequence: TGTGCCAGCACCGGGACAGGGGTTTTGGAGACCCAGTACTTC. Translated, it gives CASTGTGVLETQYF.

This clonotype was counted at least ten times. The V and J genes are TRBV12-3 or TRBV12-4 and TRBJ1-4; D is perhaps TRBD1 (5 bases). The CDR3 is 16 amino acids. V lost 6 bases and J 8 bases, leaving 22 bases between the germline ends. The CDR3 nucleotides are TGTGCCAGCAGCTTCTTCGGGGCCAGAGGACTCGAAAAACTGTTTTTT. Its protein product is CASSFFGARGLEKLFF.

This clonotype was observed many times. The V gene is TRBV15, the J gene TRBJ2-3; TRBD2 matches at 10 bases. CDR1 and CDR2 (germline): LNHNV, YYDKDF (reference sequence). This CDR3 spans 21 amino acids. Trimming at V came to 0 bases and at J to 0 bases, leaving 15 bases not matched to a gene. DNA for the CDR3: TGTGCCACCAGCAGAGATACGCTAGCGGGAGCCCCGTACGAGAGCACAGATACGCAGTATTTT. It is translated as CATSRDTLAGAPYESTDTQYF.

This clonotype was picked up many times. The V gene is TRBV12-3 or TRBV12-4, the J gene TRBJ2-1, with 7 nucleotides matching TRBD1. CDR3 length: 15 residues. The junction had 11 bases not matched to a gene; V was cut back by 6 bases and J by 6 bases. CDR3 amino acids: CASRHRGSGFNEQFF. CDR3 DNA sequence: TGTGCCAGCAGGCACAGGGGCTCGGGATTCAATGAGCAGTTCTTC.

Ten or more counts support this clonotype. The gene calls are TRBV27 and TRBJ1-1; 10 bases agree with TRBD1. CDR1 is MNHEY and CDR2 is SMNVEV in the germline V gene (reference sequence). The V segment lost 1 base and the J segment 2 bases; nucleotides outside the gene matches: 4. This CDR3 has 16 residues. This chain's CDR3 is CASSLLGTGENTEAFF. DNA for the CDR3: TGTGCCAGCAGTTTATTGGGGACAGGGGAAAACACTGAAGCTTTCTTT.

This clonotype was found many times. The rearrangement joins TRBV18 to TRBJ1-2, with 10 bases that match TRBD1. The J segment lost 5 bases and the V segment lost 8 bases, leaving 5 bases of the junction unmatched. Germline CDR1 reads KGHSH; CDR2 reads LQKENI. This CDR3 comprises 13 residues. DNA for the CDR3: TGTGCCAGCAGTTCGGGACAGGGGTATGGCTACACCTTC. Amino acid sequence: CASSSGQGYGYTF.

This clonotype was detected ten times or more. The CDR3 reads CASSIGSPTEAFF. CDR3 coding DNA: TGTGCCAGTAGTATAGGATCTCCCACTGAAGCTTTCTTT. The V call is TRBV19, the J call TRBJ1-1; D is uncertain. There are 13 residues in the CDR3. CDR1 is LNHDA and CDR2 is SQIVND in the germline V gene (reference sequence). With 1 base removed from V and 4 bases from J, the gap between germline ends came to 7 bases.